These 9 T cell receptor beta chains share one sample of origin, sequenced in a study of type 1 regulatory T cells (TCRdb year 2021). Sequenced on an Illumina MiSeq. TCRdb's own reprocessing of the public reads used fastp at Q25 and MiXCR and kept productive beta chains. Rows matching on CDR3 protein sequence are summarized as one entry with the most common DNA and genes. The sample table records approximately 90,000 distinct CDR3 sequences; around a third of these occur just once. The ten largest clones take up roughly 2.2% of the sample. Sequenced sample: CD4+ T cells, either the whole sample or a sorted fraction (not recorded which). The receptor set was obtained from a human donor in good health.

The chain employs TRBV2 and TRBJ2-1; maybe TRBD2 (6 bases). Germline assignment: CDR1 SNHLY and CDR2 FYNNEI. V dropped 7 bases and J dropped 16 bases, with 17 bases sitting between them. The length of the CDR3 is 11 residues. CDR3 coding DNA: TGTGCCAGCACCCTAACTAGCTCAGCTTTCTTC. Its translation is CASTLTSSAFF.

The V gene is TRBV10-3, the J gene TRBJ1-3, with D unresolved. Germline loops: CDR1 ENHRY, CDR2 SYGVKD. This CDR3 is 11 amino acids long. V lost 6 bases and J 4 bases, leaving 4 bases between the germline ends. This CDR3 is CAISLGNTIYF. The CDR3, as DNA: TGTGCCATCAGCCTCGGAAACACCATATATTTT.

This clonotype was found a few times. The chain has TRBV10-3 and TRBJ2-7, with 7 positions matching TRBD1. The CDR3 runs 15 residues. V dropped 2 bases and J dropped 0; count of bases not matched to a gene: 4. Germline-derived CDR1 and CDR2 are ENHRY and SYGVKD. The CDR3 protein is CAISEGQASSYEQYF. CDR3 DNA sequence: TGTGCCATCAGTGAGGGACAGGCGAGCTCCTACGAGCAGTACTTC.

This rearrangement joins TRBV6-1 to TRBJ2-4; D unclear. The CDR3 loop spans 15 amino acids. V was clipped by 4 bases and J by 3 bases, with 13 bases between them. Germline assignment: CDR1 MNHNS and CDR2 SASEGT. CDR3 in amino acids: CASSVSISNKNIQYF. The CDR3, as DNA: TGTGCCAGCAGTGTATCCATTTCGAACAAAAACATTCAGTACTTC.

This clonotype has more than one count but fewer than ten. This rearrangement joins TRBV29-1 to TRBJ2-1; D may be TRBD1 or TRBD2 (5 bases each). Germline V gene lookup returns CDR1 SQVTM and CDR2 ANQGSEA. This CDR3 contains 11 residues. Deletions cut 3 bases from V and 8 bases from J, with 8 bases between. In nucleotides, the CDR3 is TGCAGCGTTGATGGGGGATATGAGCAGTTCTTC. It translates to CSVDGGYEQFF.

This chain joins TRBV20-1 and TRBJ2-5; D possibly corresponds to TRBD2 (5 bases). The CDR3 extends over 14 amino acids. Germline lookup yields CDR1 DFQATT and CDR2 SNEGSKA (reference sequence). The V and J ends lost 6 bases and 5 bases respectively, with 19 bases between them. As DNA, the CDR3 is TGCAGTGCCCATACCCTAGCAGGCCTGGAGACCCAGTACTTC. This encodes CSAHTLAGLETQYF.

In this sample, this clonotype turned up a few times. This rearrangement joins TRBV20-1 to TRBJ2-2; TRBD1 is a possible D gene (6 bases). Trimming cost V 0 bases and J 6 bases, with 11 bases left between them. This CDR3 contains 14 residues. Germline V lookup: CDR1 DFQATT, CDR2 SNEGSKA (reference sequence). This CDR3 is CSARDHREPGELFF. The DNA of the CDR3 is TGCAGTGCTAGAGACCACAGGGAGCCCGGGGAGCTGTTTTTT.

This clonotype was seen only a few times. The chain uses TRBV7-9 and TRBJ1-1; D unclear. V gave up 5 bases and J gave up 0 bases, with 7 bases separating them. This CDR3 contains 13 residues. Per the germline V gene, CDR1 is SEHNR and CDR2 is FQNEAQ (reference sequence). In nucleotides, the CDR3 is TGTGCCAGCAGCGAGACAATGAACACTGAAGCTTTCTTT. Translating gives CASSETMNTEAFF.

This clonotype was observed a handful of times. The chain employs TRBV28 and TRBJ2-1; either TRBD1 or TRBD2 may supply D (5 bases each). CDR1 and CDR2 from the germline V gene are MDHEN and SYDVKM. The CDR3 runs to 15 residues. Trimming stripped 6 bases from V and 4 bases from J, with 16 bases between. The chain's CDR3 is CASSEARGVYNEQFF. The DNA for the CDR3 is TGTGCCAGCAGCGAGGCCCGAGGGGTTTACAATGAGCAGTTCTTC.